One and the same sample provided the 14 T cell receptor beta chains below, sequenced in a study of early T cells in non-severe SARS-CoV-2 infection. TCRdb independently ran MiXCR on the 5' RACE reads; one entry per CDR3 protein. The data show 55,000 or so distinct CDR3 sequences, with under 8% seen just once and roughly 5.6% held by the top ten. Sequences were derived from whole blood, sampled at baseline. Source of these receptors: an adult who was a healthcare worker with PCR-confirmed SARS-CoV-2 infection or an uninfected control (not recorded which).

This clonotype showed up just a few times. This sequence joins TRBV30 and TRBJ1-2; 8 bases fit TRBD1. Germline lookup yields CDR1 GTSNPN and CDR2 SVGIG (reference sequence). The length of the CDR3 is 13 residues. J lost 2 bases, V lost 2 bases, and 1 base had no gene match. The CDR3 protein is CAWSTGGNYGYTF. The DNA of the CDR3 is TGTGCCTGGAGTACAGGGGGGAACTATGGCTACACCTTC.

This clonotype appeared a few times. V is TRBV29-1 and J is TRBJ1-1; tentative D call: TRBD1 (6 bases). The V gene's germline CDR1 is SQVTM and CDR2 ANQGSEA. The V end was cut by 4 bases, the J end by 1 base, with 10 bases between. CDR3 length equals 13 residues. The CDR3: CSVAGHRNTEAFF. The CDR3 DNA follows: TGCAGCGTTGCGGGACACCGGAACACTGAAGCTTTCTTT.

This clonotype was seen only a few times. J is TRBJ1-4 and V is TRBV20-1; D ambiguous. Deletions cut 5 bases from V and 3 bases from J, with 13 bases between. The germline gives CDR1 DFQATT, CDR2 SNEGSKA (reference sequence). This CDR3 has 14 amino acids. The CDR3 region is CSASLNPANEKLFF. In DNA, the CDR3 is TGCAGTGCTTCCCTCAACCCAGCTAATGAAAAACTGTTTTTT.

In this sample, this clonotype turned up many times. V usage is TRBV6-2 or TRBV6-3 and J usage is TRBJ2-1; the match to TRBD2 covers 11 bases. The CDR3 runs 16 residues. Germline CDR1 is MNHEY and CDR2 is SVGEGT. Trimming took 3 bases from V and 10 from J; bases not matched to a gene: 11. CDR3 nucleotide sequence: TGTGCCAGCAGTTATCCACTAGCGGGGGCTGTCAGGGAGCAGTTCTTC. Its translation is CASSYPLAGAVREQFF.

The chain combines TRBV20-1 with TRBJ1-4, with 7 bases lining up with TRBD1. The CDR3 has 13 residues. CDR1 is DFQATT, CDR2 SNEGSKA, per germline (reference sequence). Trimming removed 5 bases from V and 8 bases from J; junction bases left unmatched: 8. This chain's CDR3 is CSALPGGKEKLFF. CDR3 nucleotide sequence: TGCAGTGCTCTACCAGGGGGAAAAGAAAAACTGTTTTTT.

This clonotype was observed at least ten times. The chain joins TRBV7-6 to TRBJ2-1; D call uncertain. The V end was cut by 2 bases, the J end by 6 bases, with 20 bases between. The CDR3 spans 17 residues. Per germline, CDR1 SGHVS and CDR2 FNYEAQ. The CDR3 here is CASSLFLGVGQRNEQFF. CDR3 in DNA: TGTGCCAGCAGCTTATTTTTGGGCGTTGGGCAGCGCAATGAGCAGTTCTTC.

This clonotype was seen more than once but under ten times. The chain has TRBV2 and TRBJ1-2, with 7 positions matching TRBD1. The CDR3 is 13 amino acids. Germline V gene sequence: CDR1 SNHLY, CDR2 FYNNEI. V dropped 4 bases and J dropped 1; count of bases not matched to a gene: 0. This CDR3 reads CASSGDSNYGYTF. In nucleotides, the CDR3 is TGTGCCAGCAGTGGGGACAGTAACTATGGCTACACCTTC.

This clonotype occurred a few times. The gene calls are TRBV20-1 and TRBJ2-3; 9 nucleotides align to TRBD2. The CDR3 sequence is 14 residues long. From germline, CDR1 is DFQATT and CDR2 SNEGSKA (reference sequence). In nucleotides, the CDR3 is TGCAGGCCCCCTTCGCGGGGGGGCCGAAGGGCGCAGTATTTT. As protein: CRPPSRGGRRAQYF.

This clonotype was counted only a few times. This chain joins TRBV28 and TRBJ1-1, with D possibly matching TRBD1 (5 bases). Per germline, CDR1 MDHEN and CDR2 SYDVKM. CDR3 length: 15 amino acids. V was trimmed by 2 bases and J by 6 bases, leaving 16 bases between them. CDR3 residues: CASSLGGGGGSEAFF. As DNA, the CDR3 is TGTGCCAGCAGTTTAGGTGGGGGAGGAGGGTCTGAAGCTTTCTTT.

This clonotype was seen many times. The DNA for the CDR3 is TGCAGTGCTAGAGCGGCAGGGTCCGGTAGTGATCAGCCCCAGCATTTT. It codes for CSARAAGSGSDQPQHF. This sequence joins TRBV20-1 and TRBJ1-5; D perhaps matches TRBD1 (5 bases). Trimming shortened V by 1 base and J by 5 bases, and 18 bases separated the two germline ends. There are 16 residues in the CDR3. Germline loops: CDR1 DFQATT, CDR2 SNEGSKA (reference sequence).

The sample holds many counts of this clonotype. In DNA form, the CDR3 reads TGCAGTGCTAGAGACCGGGGAGCGGGGGTGACATCTATATCCGCAGATACGCAGTATTTT. This translates into CSARDRGAGVTSISADTQYF. The chain couples TRBV20-1 to TRBJ2-3; 8 nucleotides match TRBD2. CDR1 is DFQATT and CDR2 is SNEGSKA in the germline V gene (reference sequence). V dropped 0 bases and J dropped 4; count of bases not matched to a gene: 21. The CDR3 covers 20 residues.

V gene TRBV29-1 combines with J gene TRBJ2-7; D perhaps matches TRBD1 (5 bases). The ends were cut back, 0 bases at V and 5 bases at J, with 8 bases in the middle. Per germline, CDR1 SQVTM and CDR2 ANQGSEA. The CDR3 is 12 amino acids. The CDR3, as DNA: TGCAGCGTTGAAGACAGGGCCCACGAGCAGTACTTC. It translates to CSVEDRAHEQYF.

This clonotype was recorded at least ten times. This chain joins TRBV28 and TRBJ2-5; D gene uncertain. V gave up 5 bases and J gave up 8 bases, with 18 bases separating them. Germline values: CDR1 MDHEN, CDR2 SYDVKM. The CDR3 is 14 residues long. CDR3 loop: CASSPSYQSLTQYF. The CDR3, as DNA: TGTGCCAGCAGTCCAAGCTACCAAAGTTTAACCCAGTACTTC.

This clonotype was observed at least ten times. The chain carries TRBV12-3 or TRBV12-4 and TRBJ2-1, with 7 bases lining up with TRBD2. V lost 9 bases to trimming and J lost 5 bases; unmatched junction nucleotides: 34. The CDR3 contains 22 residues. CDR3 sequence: CASFGGGGGIGTGRFKHNEQFF. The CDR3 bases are TGTGCCAGTTTCGGCGGGGGTGGAGGGATCGGAACTGGGCGGTTCAAGCACAATGAGCAGTTCTTC.